This TCR beta chain was captured by sequencing in a study of tissue T cells after allogeneic stem cell transplantation. About the research overall: Tissue samples with histologically apparent lymphocytes on H&E review were prioritized for sequencing.

CDR3 length: 14 amino acids. The V end lost 7 bases, the J end lost 5 bases, and 12 bases lay between the germline ends. Germline V CDR1 and CDR2: ENHRY, SYGVKD. Clones were sequenced by immunoSEQ multiplex PCR, and TCRdb holds only the in-frame ones, with some missing. The sample consists of about 6,300 clones, less than 70% of them appearing once. This TCR came from a woman between 18 and 55 years old with breast cancer. The source material was tissue from the stomach, sampled at autopsy. This sequence joins TRBV10-3 and TRBJ1-6, with D possibly being TRBD1 (5 bases). CDR3 DNA: TGTGCCATCAACGATGACAGAAATAATTCACCCCTCCACTTT. Translation gives CAINDDRNNSPLHF.